Listed here are 32 T cell receptor beta chains from one sample, sequenced in a study of CD8+CD57+ T cells in acquired aplastic anemia. Those patients picked for sequencing had displayed CD8+CD57+ cell expansion on flow cytometry. Genomic DNA acted as the template from which TCR beta VDJ combination and CDR3 sequence profiling were carried out. TCRdb re-called the reads through MiXCR, storing one row per CDR3 protein. This sample carries approximately 260,000 distinct CDR3 sequences, 65% to 90% of them seen once, and the ten largest clones take 35% to 50%. The sample was sorted CD4+, CD8+, or CD8+CD57+ T cells (not recorded which) from PBMCs. All receptors come from a human donor with aplastic anemia.

Regarding this clonotype: A junction boundary mismatches the germline segment, possibly from a read error. The chain recombines TRBV9 with TRBJ2-5; 8 bases fit TRBD1. Germline CDR1 is SGDLS and CDR2 is YYNGEE. There are 14 residues in the CDR3. CDR3 DNA: TGTGCCAGCAGCGACCGGACAGGGCACACCGGGGAGCACTTC. Encoded protein: CASSDRTGHTGEHF.

The genes are TRBV2 and TRBJ1-1; D is unclear. Germline assignment: CDR1 SNHLY and CDR2 FYNNEI. Trimming took off 3 bases at V and 2 bases at J, with 7 bases between the two ends. This CDR3 is built from 13 residues. The CDR3 loop reads CASSDLRNTEAFF. In nucleotides, the CDR3 is TGTGCCAGCAGTGATCTCCGAAACACTGAAGCTTTCTTT.

This chain connects TRBV12-3 or TRBV12-4 to TRBJ1-2; D not certain. Trimming removed 6 bases at V and 7 bases at J, with 12 bases between. The CDR3 is 12 amino acids. The CDR3 protein is CASSLGWGGYTF. CDR3 coding DNA: TGTGCCAGCAGCCTCGGTTGGGGTGGCTACACCTTC.

The J gene is TRBJ1-1, the V gene TRBV5-1; D uncertain. Deletions cut 1 base from V and 1 base from J, with 11 bases between. The CDR3 extends over 15 amino acids. Germline CDR1 SGHRS, CDR2 YFSETQ. The DNA for the CDR3 is TGCGCCAGCAGCTTGTATCTGAGAGGGAACACTGAAGCTTTCTTT. It translates to CASSLYLRGNTEAFF.

Notes on this clonotype: One junction end does not reproduce the germline sequence, and a read error may be involved. The chain recombines TRBV9 with TRBJ1-2; no definite D call. Germline V CDR1 and CDR2: SGDLS, YYNGEE. This CDR3 spans 13 amino acids. The CDR3 sequence is CASSEYQNSYNKF. The CDR3 DNA follows: TGTGCCAGCAGCGAATACCAGAACTCCTACAATAAGTTC.

Comments on this clonotype: Since no conserved phenylalanine or tryptophan closes the CDR3, a read error is the likely cause. The rearrangement uses TRBV15 and TRBJ2-5; D gene uncertain. CDR1 is LNHNV and CDR2 is YYDKDF in the germline V gene (reference sequence). CDR3 size: 14 residues. Between the trimmed V and J ends, which lost 5 bases and 8 bases, there was a span of 18 bases. In DNA, the CDR3 is TGTGCCACCAGCGGGGTCTCCAGCCAAGGTACCCAGTACCTC. It specifies CATSGVSSQGTQYL.

The chain uses TRBV5-1 and TRBJ1-2, with D tentatively TRBD1 (5 bases). Germline CDR1 is SGHRS and CDR2 is YFSETQ. V dropped 7 bases and J dropped 1 base, with 17 bases sitting between them. The CDR3 is 15 amino acids. Written as DNA, the CDR3 is TGCGCCAGCGTACCTGGGGCGGACGATAACTATGGCTACACCTTC. This translates into CASVPGADDNYGYTF.

This clonotype has a handful of counts. The J gene is TRBJ1-4, the V gene TRBV5-6; D gene uncertain. The CDR3 loop spans 14 amino acids. Germline CDR1 reads SGHDT; CDR2 reads YYEEEE. V was pared by 0 bases and J by 3 bases, with 6 bases between. CDR3 bases: TGTGCCAGCAGCTTGGAGAGGGCTAATGAAAAACTGTTTTTT. Protein: CASSLERANEKLFF. The entire variable domain, with the rest obtained from reference TRBV5-6 and TRBJ1-4, is as follows: DAGVTQSPTHLIKTRGQQVTLRCSPKSGHDTVSWYQQALGQGPQFIFQYYEEEERQRGNFPDRFSGHQFPNYSSELNVNALLLGDSALYLCASSLERANEKLFFGSGTQLSVL.

As concerns this clonotype: This CDR3 fails to terminate in the conserved phenylalanine or tryptophan, so it likely reflects a read error. The DNA is left out, because the CDR3 cannot be placed on it with certainty; the CDR3 is given as TCRdb lists it. V gene TRBV2 combines with J gene TRBJ2-4. The CDR3 spans 12 amino acids, including both terminal residues. Per the germline V gene, CDR1 is SNHLY and CDR2 is FYNNEI. The CDR3 here is CASGGAGNDQHY.

A word on this clonotype: The junction departs from germline at one end; a sequencing error may be responsible. The chain employs TRBV7-2 and TRBJ1-6; D might be TRBD1 (5 bases). The CDR3 length is 14 residues. The germline CDR1 and CDR2 sequences are SGHTA and FQGNSA. The CDR3 is CASSFHRDLTALPF. The CDR3 DNA reads as TGTGCCAGCAGCTTTCACCGAGACCTGACAGCCCTTCCCTTT. Combining the CDR3 with reference TRBV7-2 and TRBJ1-6 gives the whole variable domain GAGVSQSPSNKVTEKGKDVELRCDPISGHTALYWYRQSLGQGLEFLIYFQGNSAPDKSGLPSDRFSAERTGGSVSTLTIQRTQQEDSAVYLCASSFHRDLTALPFGNGTRLTVT.

Many counts were recorded for this clonotype. Because the CDR3's place on the DNA is in doubt, the DNA is left out and the CDR3 is given as listed by TCRdb. The chain carries TRBV7-9 and TRBJ2-3; no DNA check was done on the table's D call, TRBD1. Germline lookup yields CDR1 SEHNR and CDR2 FQNEAQ (reference sequence). Inclusive of both ends, the CDR3 amounts to 14 amino acids. This CDR3 is CASSLVPGALFFGF.

V is TRBV2 and J is TRBJ1-1, with D hard to call. V was shortened by 6 bases and J by 1 base, with 21 bases between the two germline ends. The length of the CDR3 is 17 residues. Germline V gene data show CDR1 as SNHLY and CDR2 as FYNNEI. CDR3 region: CASSVEDSPTQNTEAFF. CDR3 bases: TGTGCCAGCAGCGTAGAGGACTCTCCTACGCAGAACACTGAAGCTTTCTTT.

V usage is TRBV7-9 and J usage is TRBJ1-4; perhaps TRBD1 as D (5 bases). Germline CDR1 is SEHNR and CDR2 is FQNEAQ (reference sequence). The CDR3 sequence is 16 residues long. With 5 bases removed from V and 4 bases from J, the gap between germline ends came to 17 bases. The CDR3 loop reads CASSQDNGLYNEKLFF. In DNA form, the CDR3 reads TGTGCCAGCAGCCAGGACAACGGGCTGTATAATGAAAAACTGTTTTTT.

V usage is TRBV7-8 and J usage is TRBJ2-1; no clear D gene. Germline V lookup: CDR1 SGHVS, CDR2 FQNEAQ. CDR3 size: 16 residues. Trimming stripped 2 bases from V and 8 bases from J, with 19 bases between. CDR3 sequence (DNA): TGTGCCAGCAGCTTACCAGGAAGTGCCGATACCCATGAGCAGTTCTTC. It specifies CASSLPGSADTHEQFF.

This clonotype was counted between two and nine times. Germline and junction disagree at one end, which may indicate a read error. The chain uses TRBV7-6 and TRBJ2-3, with D maybe TRBD2 (7 bases). There are 14 residues in the CDR3. CDR1 SGHVS and CDR2 FNYEAQ come from the germline V gene. The CDR3 is CASTLGGVPARAYF. CDR3 in DNA: TGTGCCAGCACCCTAGGGGGGGTCCCCGCTAGGGCCTACTTT.

This rearrangement joins TRBV29-1 to TRBJ1-1, with TRBD1 identical over 8 bases. From germline, CDR1 is SQVTM and CDR2 ANQGSEA. The CDR3 spans 14 residues. Germline trimming cut 3 bases from V and 6 bases from J; bases unmatched to any gene: 9. The CDR3 bases are TGCAGCGTTGAGGCAACCACAGGGGGGGCTGAAGCTTTCTTT. Translated: CSVEATTGGAEAFF.

This chain links TRBV5-5 with TRBJ2-7, with TRBD2 identical over 11 bases. Per germline, CDR1 SGHKS and CDR2 YYEKEE (reference sequence). The CDR3 spans 16 residues. Unmatched junction bases numbered 8, after V lost 1 base and J lost 5 bases. Written as DNA, the CDR3 is TGTGCCAGCAGCTTGACAGGGGGTAGCGGGGGGGACGAGCAGTACTTC. Protein product: CASSLTGGSGGDEQYF.

As to this clonotype: The junction differs from germline at one of its ends, possibly a read error. The CDR3 here is CTTGTSGRGNEQFF. The CDR3 nucleotides read TGTACCACCGGGACTAGCGGGAGGGGGAATGAGCAGTTCTTC. J is TRBJ2-1 and V is TRBV24-1; 16 nucleotides align to TRBD2. From germline, CDR1 is KGHDR and CDR2 SFDVKD. The CDR3 contains 14 residues.

The rearrangement uses TRBV7-8 and TRBJ2-1; 7 nucleotides agree with TRBD2. Germline CDR1 is SGHVS and CDR2 is FQNEAQ. V shed 1 base and J 14 bases; nucleotides not matched to a gene: 14. The CDR3 sequence is 15 residues long. The CDR3 DNA reads as TGTGCCAGCAGCTTAGAGAGAAGCGGGGCGGGCGATGAGTTCTTC. This encodes CASSLERSGAGDEFF.

V is TRBV9 and J is TRBJ2-3, with TRBD1 as a possible D gene (6 bases). The CDR3 runs to 15 residues. Looked up from germline, CDR1 is SGDLS and CDR2 is YYNGEE. Between the trimmed V and J ends, which lost 7 bases and 13 bases, there was a span of 28 bases. The CDR3 DNA is TGTGCCAGCGGAGGAGCTGGGGACATTCAGTACTTCAAGTATTTT. It encodes CASGGAGDIQYFKYF.

With respect to this clonotype: The conserved closing phenylalanine or tryptophan is absent in this CDR3, likely reflecting a read error. The DNA is omitted, as the CDR3 cannot be located on it reliably, and the CDR3 follows TCRdb's listing. The chain links TRBV7-2 to TRBJ2-3; the table names TRBD2, a call not compared with the DNA. Germline V gives CDR1 SGHTA, CDR2 FQGNSA. The CDR3 region is 13 residues in length, termini included. CDR3: CGSETGGGATPTI.

As concerns this clonotype: The final CDR3 position lacks the conserved phenylalanine or tryptophan, pointing to a likely read error. No DNA is shown, since the ends of the CDR3 on it are uncertain; the CDR3 is the one TCRdb lists. The CDR3 reads CASSEYVRGRGYTFGS. V gene TRBV2 combines with J gene TRBJ2-6; no check of the table's D call, TRBD1, against the DNA was made. The CDR3 comprises 16 residues, both ends counted. Germline V gene data show CDR1 as SNHLY and CDR2 as FYNNEI.

A few counts support this clonotype. The rearrangement uses TRBV7-8 and TRBJ2-3, with TRBD2 as a possible D gene (5 bases). V lost 0 bases to trimming and J lost 4 bases, with 14 bases between them. The CDR3 sequence is 16 residues long. The V gene's germline CDR1 is SGHVS and CDR2 FQNEAQ. The CDR3 nucleotides read TGTGCCAGCAGCTTAGCGGGAGAGTTTCGCGCAGATACGCAGTATTTT. It yields the protein CASSLAGEFRADTQYF.

The rearrangement uses TRBV5-8 and TRBJ2-1; D gene uncertain. V lost 7 bases to trimming and J lost 7 bases, with 12 bases between them. The CDR3 is made up of 12 amino acids. Germline V gene data show CDR1 as SGHTS and CDR2 as YDEGEE. CDR3 protein: CASGTGPNEQFF. In nucleotides, the CDR3 is TGTGCCAGCGGAACCGGGCCGAATGAGCAGTTCTTC.

The rearrangement joins TRBV7-8 to TRBJ2-3; D gene ambiguous. V gave up 4 bases and J gave up 9 bases, with 26 bases separating them. The CDR3 consists of 17 residues. The germline CDR1 and CDR2 sequences are SGHVS and FQNEAQ. Here the CDR3 DNA reads TGTGCCAGCAGCTCAGCCGGCAGTCCGTGGAAGCAGGACACGCAGTATTTT. Translation: CASSSAGSPWKQDTQYF.

V usage is TRBV2 and J usage is TRBJ1-6; the match to TRBD1 covers 7 bases. The CDR3 is 14 residues long. V gave up 4 bases and J gave up 10 bases; unmatched junction bases: 7. Germline V lookup: CDR1 SNHLY, CDR2 FYNNEI. The CDR3 DNA reads as TGTGCCAGCAGTGGAAGGGGGCAGGGGTCACCCCTCCACTTT. Translating it yields CASSGRGQGSPLHF.

Turning to this clonotype: The CDR3 end shows no conserved phenylalanine or tryptophan, and so a read error is likely. The J gene is TRBJ2-3, the V gene TRBV2; possibly TRBD2 for D (6 bases). The CDR3 is made up of 15 amino acids. The V end lost 3 bases, the J end lost 11 bases, and 21 bases lay between the germline ends. Germline V gene lookup returns CDR1 SNHLY and CDR2 FYNNEI. In DNA, the CDR3 is TGTGCCAGCAGTGATGGGGGGAGCGGAGAGCATTTGCAGTATTCT. Protein: CASSDGGSGEHLQYS.

To note about this clonotype: The conserved phenylalanine or tryptophan is not found at the CDR3 terminus, so this likely reflects a read error. The DNA is omitted, as the CDR3 cannot be located on it reliably, and the CDR3 follows TCRdb's listing. This chain joins TRBV7-2 and TRBJ2-1; the DNA was not compared with TRBD2, the D call given in the table. Counting both end residues, the CDR3 totals 13 amino acids. Germline-derived CDR1 and CDR2 are SGHTA and FQGNSA. CDR3 residues: CASSYGPDEKALS.

This clonotype rates as medium-sized (0.01 to 0.1%). The V and J genes are TRBV15 and TRBJ2-3; 14 nucleotides match TRBD2. Trimming at V came to 5 bases and at J to 7 bases, leaving 8 bases not matched to a gene. The CDR3 consists of 16 residues. Germline-derived CDR1 and CDR2 are LNHNV and YYDKDF (reference sequence). The CDR3 here is CATSEGTSGSRNTQYF. CDR3 sequence (DNA): TGTGCCACCAGCGAAGGGACTAGCGGGAGTAGGAATACGCAGTATTTT.

To note about this clonotype: Its ends do not fully match the called genes, so a read error is possible. The chain combines TRBV15 with TRBJ2-7, with a weak D call TRBD2 (5 bases). The germline gives CDR1 LNHNV, CDR2 YYDKDF (reference sequence). The CDR3 contains 14 residues. The DNA of the CDR3 is TGTGCCAGCAGCTGCCTGGGTCTAGACTACGGGCAGTACTTC. Translating it yields CASSCLGLDYGQYF.

On this clonotype itself: The junction does not match germline at one end; this may be a read error. The rearrangement uses TRBV11-1 and TRBJ2-1; D gene uncertain. The germline V gene has CDR1 SGHAT and CDR2 FQDESV (reference sequence). The CDR3 consists of 15 residues. The CDR3 is CASSDYSIIYNEQFF. The CDR3 DNA reads TGCGCCAGCAGCGATTACAGCATCATATACAATGAGCAGTTCTTC.

The genes are TRBV11-1 and TRBJ2-5; D gene uncertain. The CDR3 totals 14 residues. Trimming shortened V by 6 bases and J by 3 bases, and 14 bases separated the two germline ends. The germline V gene encodes CDR1 SGHAT and CDR2 FQDESV (reference sequence). In nucleotides, the CDR3 is TGTGCCAGCAGGAGAGGCCGCAATGAAGAGACCCAGTACTTC. Translated, it gives CASRRGRNEETQYF.